The present T cell receptor (beta chain) was sequenced within a study of T-cell memory formation after mild COVID-19. General study results and limits: Contracting CD4+ clones were located mainly in CM and EM, and CD8+ clones in EMRA.

This clonotype was picked up a small number of times. The antigen is undetermined. TCRdb reanalysed the 5' RACE reads using MiXCR and keeps one entry per CDR3 protein. The top ten clones hold under 45% of a sample with roughly 80,000 distinct CDR3 sequences, 20% to 25% of them seen once. Germline CDR1 and CDR2: MNHNY and SVGAGI (reference sequence). V lost 5 bases to trimming and J lost 1 base, with 8 bases between them. This CDR3 comprises 13 residues. The V call is TRBV6-6, the J call TRBJ1-1; D is undetermined. This TCR was sampled from a man younger than 35 who had mild COVID-19 (a few samples of this study predate the infection). Cell type and time point are not known. The sequencing input was PBMCs or a T cell subset sorted from them (not recorded which). The CDR3 nucleotides read TGTGCCAGCAGTGGCGAGGGGAACACTGAAGCTTTCTTT. This sequence encodes CASSGEGNTEAFF.